Detailed here is one TCR beta chain. The data belong to a study of blood T cell repertoires in COVID-19. The protocol was immunoSEQ multiplex PCR, while the TCRdb copy is restricted to in-frame clones and leaves out a portion. The profile covers about 46,000 clones, with approximately 90% appearing a single time and about 10% taken by the ten largest. Germline loops: CDR1 MDHEN, CDR2 SYDVKM. V lost 2 bases and J 9 bases, leaving 8 bases between the germline ends. This CDR3 region has 12 residues. This clonotype was sampled from a man aged 45-65 years with active COVID-19. The gene calls are TRBV28 and TRBJ2-1; D is uncertain. The sample taken for sequencing was peripheral blood. As DNA, the CDR3 is TGTGCCAGCAGTTTAGCCACACCTGAGCAGTTCTTC. Encoded protein: CASSLATPEQFF. The variable domain in full, with the rest retrieved from reference TRBV28 and TRBJ2-1, is DVKVTQSSRYLVKRTGEKVFLECVQDMDHENMFWYRQDPGLGLRLIYFSYDVKMKEKGDIPEGYSVSREKKERFSLILESASTNQTSMYLCASSLATPEQFFGPGTRLTVL.